Below, one T cell receptor beta chain is given with its context. The target antigen is unknown. The data were taken from a study of T cell repertoires in cytomegalovirus infection. Study in general: CMV epitopes that were recently identified and HLA-C-restricted were used alongside well-studied HLA-B-restricted ones. Study-wide findings and caveats: Carriage of CMV together with the relevant HLA was identifiable through cumulative public TCR beta family frequency. The ex vivo response showed dominance by HLA-C-restricted CMV-specific TCR beta clonotypes.

Deletions cut 1 base from V and 7 bases from J, with 8 bases between. The CDR3 extends over 12 amino acids. TCRdb reprocessed the reads via MiXCR and lists one record per CDR3 protein. The table lists about 920,000 distinct CDR3 sequences, approximately 31% of them singletons. The receptor was isolated from a human donor in good health (CMV status not recorded). Some clones in this sample may be carry-over from other donors' samples. The sequenced sample was cultured CD8+ T cells from PBMCs, obtained from culture after CMV antigen stimulation. This rearrangement joins TRBV12-3 or TRBV12-4 to TRBJ2-7, with D unclear. The CDR3 loop is CASSLVVREQYF. The DNA of the CDR3 is TGTGCCAGCAGTTTAGTAGTGAGGGAGCAGTACTTC.